The T cell receptor (beta chain) described here comes from a study of OX40 agonist ivuxolimab in advanced cancers. The data were produced by immunoSEQ multiplex PCR, yet TCRdb's version contains in-frame clones alone and is incomplete. The sample carries tens of thousands of clones, approximately 86% recorded once. CDR1 and CDR2 (germline): MNHNY, SVGAGI (reference sequence). This CDR3 has 16 amino acids. Trimming took 3 bases from V and 2 from J; bases not matched to a gene: 8. The origin of this receptor is an adult with an advanced solid tumor such as melanoma, head and neck, liver or kidney cancer. The chain is built from TRBV6-6 and TRBJ2-3; 7 bases fit TRBD1. Sample: CD4+ or CD8+ T cells sorted from blood, taken in a trial of the OX40 agonist ivuxolimab. CDR3 DNA: TGTGCCAGCAGTTATCCGAGACAGGGCTACACAGATACGCAGTATTTT. Translation: CASSYPRQGYTDTQYF.